This T cell receptor (beta chain) was captured by sequencing in a study of blood T cell repertoires in COVID-19. Study-wide context: Samples came from the United States, Italy and Spain, spanning acute and convalescent COVID-19. T cells, B-cell-depleted T cells, or PBMCs provided the cDNA or gDNA that served as material.

Authors' data handling: Estimation of nucleated cell counts was performed using reference gene primer amplification. Sequencing was performed with immunoSEQ multiplex PCR; in TCRdb, only in-frame clones are kept and a portion is missing. That table is the source of V, J and clone size, and D and trimming were worked out from the DNA. The sample includes about 260,000 clones, roughly 86% of them seen just once. The specimen sequenced was peripheral blood. This clonotype was sampled from a woman in her sixties with COVID-19, enrolled during active disease.

CDR3 in DNA: TGTGCCAGTAGTATAGGGCGGGGAAATGAAAAACTGTTTTTT. Translating it yields CASSIGRGNEKLFF. The chain carries TRBV19 and TRBJ1-4; D is undetermined. This CDR3 spans 14 amino acids. Germline V CDR1 and CDR2: LNHDA, SQIVND (reference sequence). The V end lost 1 base, the J end lost 5 bases, and 8 bases lay between the germline ends.